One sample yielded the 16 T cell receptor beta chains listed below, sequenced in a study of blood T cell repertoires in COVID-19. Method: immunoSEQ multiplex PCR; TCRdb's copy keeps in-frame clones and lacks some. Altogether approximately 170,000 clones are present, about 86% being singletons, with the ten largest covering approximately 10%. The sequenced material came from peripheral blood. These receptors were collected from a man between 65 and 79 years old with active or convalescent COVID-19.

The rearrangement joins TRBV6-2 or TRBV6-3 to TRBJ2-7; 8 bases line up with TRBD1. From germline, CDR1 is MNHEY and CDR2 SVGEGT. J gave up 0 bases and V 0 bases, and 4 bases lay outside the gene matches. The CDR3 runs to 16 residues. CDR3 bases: TGTGCCAGCAGTTACTCGAGGCAGGGGGCCTCCTACGAGCAGTACTTC. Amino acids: CASSYSRQGASYEQYF.

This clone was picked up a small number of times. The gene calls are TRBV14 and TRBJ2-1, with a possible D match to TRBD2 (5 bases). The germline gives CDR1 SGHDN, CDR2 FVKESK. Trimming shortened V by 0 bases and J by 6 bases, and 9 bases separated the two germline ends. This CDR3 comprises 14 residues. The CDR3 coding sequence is TGTGCCAGCAGCCAAGAACGACTAAGCAATGAGCAGTTCTTC. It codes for CASSQERLSNEQFF.

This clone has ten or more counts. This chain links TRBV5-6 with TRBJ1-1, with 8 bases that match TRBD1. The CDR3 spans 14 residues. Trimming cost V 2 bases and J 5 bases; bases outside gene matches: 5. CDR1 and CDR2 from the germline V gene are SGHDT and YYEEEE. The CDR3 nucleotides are TGTGCCAGCAGCTTCGGACAGGGTTGGACTGAAGCTTTCTTT. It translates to CASSFGQGWTEAFF.

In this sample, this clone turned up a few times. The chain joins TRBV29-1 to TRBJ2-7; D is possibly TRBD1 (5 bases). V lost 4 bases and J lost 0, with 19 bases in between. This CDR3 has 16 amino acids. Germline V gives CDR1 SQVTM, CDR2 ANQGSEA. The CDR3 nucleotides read TGCAGCGTTGCCCACCGAACAGACAGTTACTCCTACGAGCAGTACTTC. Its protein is CSVAHRTDSYSYEQYF.

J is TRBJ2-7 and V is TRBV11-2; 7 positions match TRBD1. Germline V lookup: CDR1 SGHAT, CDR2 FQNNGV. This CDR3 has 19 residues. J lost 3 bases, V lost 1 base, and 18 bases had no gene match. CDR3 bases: TGTGCCAGCAGCTTAGCGGTGGTTAAGGGACAGAGATTTTACTACGAGCAGTACTTC. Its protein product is CASSLAVVKGQRFYYEQYF.

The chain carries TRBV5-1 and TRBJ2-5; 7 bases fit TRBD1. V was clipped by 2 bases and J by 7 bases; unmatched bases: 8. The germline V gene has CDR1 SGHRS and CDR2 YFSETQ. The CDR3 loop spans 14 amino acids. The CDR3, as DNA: TGCGCCAGCAGCTTCGGACAGGCCGAGGGGACCCAGTACTTC. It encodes CASSFGQAEGTQYF.

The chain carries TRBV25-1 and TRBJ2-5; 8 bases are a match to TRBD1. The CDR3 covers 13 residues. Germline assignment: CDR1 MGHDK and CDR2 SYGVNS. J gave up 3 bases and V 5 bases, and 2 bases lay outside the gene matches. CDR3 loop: CASSRQGKETQYF. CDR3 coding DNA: TGTGCCAGCAGTCGACAGGGGAAAGAGACCCAGTACTTC.

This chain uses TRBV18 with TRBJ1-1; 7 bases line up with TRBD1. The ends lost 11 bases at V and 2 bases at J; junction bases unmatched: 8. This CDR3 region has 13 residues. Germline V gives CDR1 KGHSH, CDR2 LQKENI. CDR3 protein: CASHRGLNTEAFF. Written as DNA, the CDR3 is TGTGCCTCTCACAGGGGACTTAACACTGAAGCTTTCTTT.

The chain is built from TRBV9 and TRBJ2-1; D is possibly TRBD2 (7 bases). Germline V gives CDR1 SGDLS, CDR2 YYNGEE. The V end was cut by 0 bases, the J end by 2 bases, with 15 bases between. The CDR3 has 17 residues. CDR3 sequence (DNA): TGTGCCAGCAGCGTAGGGGACAACGGGAGGACCTACAATGAGCAGTTCTTC. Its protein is CASSVGDNGRTYNEQFF.

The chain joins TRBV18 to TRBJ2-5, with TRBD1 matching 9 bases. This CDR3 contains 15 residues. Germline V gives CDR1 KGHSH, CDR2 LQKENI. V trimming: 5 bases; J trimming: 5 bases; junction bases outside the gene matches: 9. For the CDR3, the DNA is TGTGCCAGCTCAGCAGAAACAGGGGGCGGGGAGACCCAGTACTTC. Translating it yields CASSAETGGGETQYF.

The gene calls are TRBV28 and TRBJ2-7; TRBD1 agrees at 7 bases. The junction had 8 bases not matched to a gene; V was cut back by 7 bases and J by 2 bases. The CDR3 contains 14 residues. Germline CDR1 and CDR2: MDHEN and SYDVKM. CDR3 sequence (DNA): TGTGCCAGCATCGCCCGGACAGGCACCTACGAGCAGTACTTC. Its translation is CASIARTGTYEQYF.

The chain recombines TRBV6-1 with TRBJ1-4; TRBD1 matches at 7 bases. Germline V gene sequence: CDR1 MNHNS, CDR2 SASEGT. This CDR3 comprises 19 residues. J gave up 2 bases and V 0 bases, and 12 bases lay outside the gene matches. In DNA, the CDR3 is TGTGCCAGCAGTGAAGCAACCAGGGGGTGGATTGAGACTAATGAAAAACTGTTTTTT. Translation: CASSEATRGWIETNEKLFF.

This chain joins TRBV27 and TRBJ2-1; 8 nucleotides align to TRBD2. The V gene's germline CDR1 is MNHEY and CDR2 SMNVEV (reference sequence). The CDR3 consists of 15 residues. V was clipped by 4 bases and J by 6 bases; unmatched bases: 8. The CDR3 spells CASSSAGAGANEQFF. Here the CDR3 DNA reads TGTGCCAGCAGTTCGGCGGGAGCGGGGGCCAATGAGCAGTTCTTC.

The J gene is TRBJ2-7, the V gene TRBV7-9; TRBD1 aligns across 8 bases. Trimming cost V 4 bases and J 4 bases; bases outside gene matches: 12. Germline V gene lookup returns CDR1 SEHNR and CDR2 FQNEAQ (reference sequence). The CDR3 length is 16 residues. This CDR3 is CASSSLDRGLSYEQYF. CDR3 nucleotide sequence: TGTGCCAGCAGCTCCCTTGACAGGGGATTATCGTACGAGCAGTACTTC.

CDR3 bases: TGTGCCAGCAGCCCCCGTGAGGGGGTCGCCTACAATGAGCAGTTCTTC. Translation gives CASSPREGVAYNEQFF. The chain carries TRBV6-2 or TRBV6-3 and TRBJ2-1, with TRBD1 as a possible D gene (6 bases). The ends were cut back, 6 bases at V and 2 bases at J, with 17 bases in the middle. Germline CDR1 reads MNHEY; CDR2 reads SVGEGT. The CDR3 runs 16 residues.

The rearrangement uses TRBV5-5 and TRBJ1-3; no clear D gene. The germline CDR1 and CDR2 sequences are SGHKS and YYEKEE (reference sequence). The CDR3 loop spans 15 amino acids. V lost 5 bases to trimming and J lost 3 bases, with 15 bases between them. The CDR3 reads CASREASNYGNTIYF. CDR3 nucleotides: TGTGCCAGCAGGGAGGCGAGTAATTATGGAAACACCATATATTTT.